This is a list of T cell receptor beta chains from one sample in a study of cytomegalovirus exposure and HLA in healthy donors. Here immunoSEQ multiplex PCR was the method, and the copy in TCRdb shows in-frame clones only, minus some. The table lists about 200,000 clones, roughly 80% of them singletons. The source material was PBMCs. The receptor source for this set is a man aged 35-49 years in good health and CMV-seronegative. The CDR3 runs from the conserved cysteine through the conserved F or W. Each record gives: J gene, clone size, D gene, V gene, CDR3 protein, CDR3 DNA. A D gene is named only where the DNA matches it firmly. Not every row has a clone size; where given, it reads once, few, many or a size class.

J gene: TRBJ2-7
clone size: NA
D gene: TRBD1
V gene: TRBV28
CDR3 protein: CASIRTGGQAEQYF
CDR3 DNA: TGTGCCAGCATCCGCACAGGGGGGCAGGCGGAGCAGTACTTC

J gene: TRBJ2-2
clone size: NA
D gene: NA
V gene: TRBV9
CDR3 protein: CASSGEGSGATGELFF
CDR3 DNA: TGTGCCAGCAGCGGAGAGGGGTCAGGGGCCACCGGGGAGCTGTTTTTT

J gene: TRBJ2-1
clone size: NA
D gene: TRBD2
V gene: TRBV14
CDR3 protein: CASRRTSGDYNEQFF
CDR3 DNA: TGTGCCAGCAGACGGACTAGCGGGGACTACAATGAGCAGTTCTTC

J gene: TRBJ2-7
clone size: NA
D gene: TRBD2
V gene: TRBV5-1
CDR3 protein: CASSLAGGDSYEQYF
CDR3 DNA: TGCGCCAGCAGCTTGGCCGGGGGGGATTCCTACGAGCAGTACTTC

J gene: TRBJ2-1
clone size: NA
D gene: NA
V gene: TRBV5-1
CDR3 protein: CASSLEILTGEQFF
CDR3 DNA: TGCGCCAGCAGCTTGGAGATCCTTACGGGTGAGCAGTTCTTC

J gene: TRBJ2-2
clone size: NA
D gene: TRBD1
V gene: TRBV27
CDR3 protein: CASSLFLGQGAGELFF
CDR3 DNA: TGTGCCAGCAGTTTATTTCTAGGACAGGGGGCCGGGGAGCTGTTTTTT

J gene: TRBJ2-7
clone size: NA
D gene: TRBD1
V gene: TRBV27
CDR3 protein: CASSSTGGVHEQYF
CDR3 DNA: TGTGCCAGCAGTTCGACAGGGGGCGTACACGAGCAGTACTTC

J gene: TRBJ1-1
clone size: NA
D gene: NA
V gene: TRBV5-1
CDR3 protein: CASSFSGDNTEAFF
CDR3 DNA: TGCGCCAGCAGCTTCTCAGGGGATAACACTGAAGCTTTCTTT

J gene: TRBJ2-5
clone size: few
D gene: NA
V gene: TRBV29-1
CDR3 protein: CSVRGSVGTQYF
CDR3 DNA: TGCAGCGTTAGAGGCAGCGTTGGGACCCAGTACTTC

J gene: TRBJ1-5
clone size: NA
D gene: NA
V gene: TRBV7-8
CDR3 protein: CASSLREWDNQPQHF
CDR3 DNA: TGTGCCAGCAGCTTACGGGAGTGGGACAATCAGCCCCAGCATTTT

J gene: TRBJ2-5
clone size: NA
D gene: TRBD1
V gene: TRBV10-2
CDR3 protein: CASTLTGGQETQYF
CDR3 DNA: TGCGCCAGCACCCTGACAGGGGGACAAGAGACCCAGTACTTC

J gene: TRBJ1-5
clone size: NA
D gene: NA
V gene: TRBV18
CDR3 protein: CASSPSRVNNQPQHF
CDR3 DNA: TGTGCCAGCTCACCTTCCAGGGTGAACAATCAGCCCCAGCATTTT

J gene: TRBJ1-2
clone size: NA
D gene: TRBD1
V gene: TRBV5-6
CDR3 protein: CASSLQGPGTLNTF
CDR3 DNA: TGTGCCAGCAGCTTACAGGGGCCCGGTACCTTGAATACCTTC

J gene: TRBJ1-1
clone size: NA
D gene: NA
V gene: TRBV6-1
CDR3 protein: CASSGTGMNTEAFF
CDR3 DNA: TGTGCCAGCAGCGGCACAGGGATGAACACTGAAGCTTTCTTT

J gene: TRBJ2-3
clone size: NA
D gene: TRBD2
V gene: TRBV7-3
CDR3 protein: CASRDAGLLTDTQYF
CDR3 DNA: TGTGCCAGCAGGGACGCGGGACTACTCACAGATACGCAGTATTTT

J gene: TRBJ2-2
clone size: NA
D gene: TRBD2
V gene: TRBV27
CDR3 protein: CASTLTGRALGGELFF
CDR3 DNA: TGTGCCAGCACATTGACCGGGAGGGCCCTCGGCGGGGAGCTGTTTTTT

J gene: TRBJ2-5
clone size: NA
D gene: NA
V gene: TRBV10-3
CDR3 protein: CAIKRTEYQETQYF
CDR3 DNA: TGTGCCATCAAGCGGACAGAGTACCAAGAGACCCAGTACTTC

J gene: TRBJ2-5
clone size: NA
D gene: NA
V gene: TRBV25-1
CDR3 protein: CASSDWGEETQYF
CDR3 DNA: TGTGCCAGCAGTGATTGGGGGGAAGAGACCCAGTACTTC

J gene: TRBJ2-7
clone size: NA
D gene: TRBD1
V gene: TRBV10-3
CDR3 protein: CAIRDPDRGPYEQYF
CDR3 DNA: TGTGCCATCAGGGACCCAGACAGGGGGCCCTACGAGCAGTACTTC

J gene: TRBJ2-7
clone size: NA
D gene: NA
V gene: TRBV7-2
CDR3 protein: CASSARQYEQYF
CDR3 DNA: TGTGCCAGCAGCGCCCGTCAATACGAGCAGTACTTC

J gene: TRBJ2-7
clone size: NA
D gene: NA
V gene: TRBV19
CDR3 protein: CASSPQSGSYEQYF
CDR3 DNA: TGTGCCAGTAGTCCCCAGTCAGGCTCCTACGAGCAGTACTTC

J gene: TRBJ1-2
clone size: NA
D gene: TRBD1
V gene: TRBV27
CDR3 protein: CASRHRTGSGYTF
CDR3 DNA: TGTGCCAGCAGGCACCGGACAGGGAGCGGCTACACCTTC

J gene: TRBJ1-3
clone size: NA
D gene: NA
V gene: TRBV4-2
CDR3 protein: CASSQAAGTGNTIYF
CDR3 DNA: TGTGCCAGCAGCCAAGCGGCAGGGACTGGAAACACCATATATTTT

J gene: TRBJ1-5
clone size: once
D gene: NA
V gene: TRBV27
CDR3 protein: CASSPYNQPQHF
CDR3 DNA: TGTGCCAGCAGTCCCTATAATCAGCCCCAGCATTTT

J gene: TRBJ2-7
clone size: NA
D gene: TRBD2
V gene: TRBV28
CDR3 protein: CATLSGRGYEQYF
CDR3 DNA: TGTGCCACCCTTAGCGGGAGGGGCTACGAGCAGTACTTC

J gene: TRBJ1-2
clone size: NA
D gene: NA
V gene: TRBV4-3
CDR3 protein: CASSQEPQGNNYGYTF
CDR3 DNA: TGCGCCAGCAGCCAAGAACCCCAGGGGAATAACTATGGCTACACCTTC

J gene: TRBJ2-5
clone size: NA
D gene: TRBD1
V gene: TRBV6-6
CDR3 protein: CASSGGQGQETQYF
CDR3 DNA: TGTGCCAGCAGTGGTGGACAGGGGCAAGAGACCCAGTACTTC

J gene: TRBJ2-7
clone size: NA
D gene: TRBD1
V gene: TRBV6-6
CDR3 protein: CASRPQGVQEQYF
CDR3 DNA: TGTGCCAGCAGGCCCCAGGGGGTACAAGAGCAGTACTTC

J gene: TRBJ2-3
clone size: NA
D gene: TRBD2
V gene: TRBV2
CDR3 protein: CASSDGGGAADTQYF
CDR3 DNA: TGTGCCAGCAGTGATGGCGGGGGGGCCGCAGATACGCAGTATTTT

J gene: TRBJ1-6
clone size: NA
D gene: NA
V gene: TRBV2
CDR3 protein: CASSLRDNNSPLHF
CDR3 DNA: TGTGCCAGCAGTCTTCGGGACAATAATTCACCCCTCCACTTT

J gene: TRBJ1-6
clone size: NA
D gene: TRBD1
V gene: TRBV6-6
CDR3 protein: CASLLGQGNSPLHF
CDR3 DNA: TGTGCCAGCCTCCTGGGACAGGGTAATTCACCCCTCCACTTT

J gene: TRBJ2-1
clone size: NA
D gene: NA
V gene: TRBV13
CDR3 protein: CASSLWDSGIYNEQFF
CDR3 DNA: TGTGCCAGCAGCTTATGGGATTCCGGGATATACAATGAGCAGTTCTTC

J gene: TRBJ2-7
clone size: NA
D gene: TRBD2
V gene: TRBV12-5
CDR3 protein: CASAPGGSGGSYEQYF
CDR3 DNA: TGTGCTAGTGCCCCGGGGGGTAGCGGGGGCTCCTACGAGCAGTACTTC

J gene: TRBJ1-1
clone size: few
D gene: NA
V gene: TRBV5-1
CDR3 protein: CASSSWGGSNTEAFF
CDR3 DNA: TGCGCCAGCAGCTCATGGGGGGGGTCGAACACTGAAGCTTTCTTT

J gene: TRBJ1-1
clone size: once
D gene: NA
V gene: TRBV29-1
CDR3 protein: CSVRRQSLNTEAFF
CDR3 DNA: TGCAGCGTTCGCAGGCAGAGTCTGAACACTGAAGCTTTCTTT

J gene: TRBJ1-6
clone size: NA
D gene: NA
V gene: TRBV5-4
CDR3 protein: CASSLQGLGSPLHF
CDR3 DNA: TGTGCCAGCAGCTTGCAGGGGCTGGGGTCACCCCTCCACTTT

J gene: TRBJ1-5
clone size: NA
D gene: NA
V gene: TRBV7-8
CDR3 protein: CASSLGGWFQPQHF
CDR3 DNA: TGTGCCAGCAGCTTAGGAGGTTGGTTTCAGCCCCAGCATTTT

J gene: TRBJ1-1
clone size: NA
D gene: TRBD1
V gene: TRBV5-1
CDR3 protein: CASSSTTGTVNTEAFF
CDR3 DNA: TGCGCCAGCAGCTCCACGACAGGGACGGTAAACACTGAAGCTTTCTTT

J gene: TRBJ1-2
clone size: NA
D gene: TRBD1
V gene: TRBV30
CDR3 protein: CAWSALSGGNYGYTF
CDR3 DNA: TGTGCCTGGAGTGCTCTATCAGGGGGCAACTATGGCTACACCTTC

J gene: TRBJ1-4
clone size: NA
D gene: NA
V gene: TRBV27
CDR3 protein: CATARRGILTTNEKLFF
CDR3 DNA: TGTGCCACCGCCCGTCGGGGGATACTTACAACTAATGAAAAACTGTTTTTT

J gene: TRBJ2-5
clone size: NA
D gene: NA
V gene: TRBV21-1
CDR3 protein: CATLEGTETQYF
CDR3 DNA: TGTGCCACCCTGGAGGGGACGGAGACCCAGTACTTC

J gene: TRBJ1-1
clone size: once
D gene: NA
V gene: TRBV29-1
CDR3 protein: CSVEMGRNTEAFF
CDR3 DNA: TGCAGCGTTGAAATGGGGCGGAACACTGAAGCTTTCTTT

J gene: TRBJ2-3
clone size: NA
D gene: TRBD1
V gene: TRBV9
CDR3 protein: CASSVGGDRPTDTQYF
CDR3 DNA: TGTGCCAGCAGCGTAGGCGGGGACAGGCCCACAGATACGCAGTATTTT

J gene: TRBJ1-4
clone size: NA
D gene: NA
V gene: TRBV16
CDR3 protein: CASSRRTITNEKLFF
CDR3 DNA: TGTGCCAGCAGCCGCAGGACAATAACTAATGAAAAACTGTTTTTT

J gene: TRBJ1-1
clone size: few
D gene: NA
V gene: TRBV30
CDR3 protein: CAWSEGQNTEAFF
CDR3 DNA: TGTGCCTGGAGTGAAGGACAGAACACTGAAGCTTTCTTT

J gene: TRBJ2-1
clone size: once
D gene: NA
V gene: TRBV7-6
CDR3 protein: CASSPVRGSNSYNEQFF
CDR3 DNA: TGTGCCAGCAGCCCCGTCCGAGGGTCTAACTCCTACAATGAGCAGTTCTTC

J gene: TRBJ2-7
clone size: NA
D gene: NA
V gene: TRBV6-1
CDR3 protein: CASLRVGEQYF
CDR3 DNA: TGTGCCAGCCTTCGGGTCGGGGAGCAGTACTTC

J gene: TRBJ2-1
clone size: NA
D gene: NA
V gene: TRBV19
CDR3 protein: CASSIGLAYNEQFF
CDR3 DNA: TGTGCCAGTAGTATAGGGCTAGCCTACAATGAGCAGTTCTTC

J gene: TRBJ2-1
clone size: NA
D gene: NA
V gene: TRBV6-6
CDR3 protein: CASSPLANEQFF
CDR3 DNA: TGTGCCAGCAGCCCTCTAGCTAATGAGCAGTTCTTC

J gene: TRBJ1-2
clone size: NA
D gene: NA
V gene: TRBV7-9
CDR3 protein: CASSPPQNYGYTF
CDR3 DNA: TGTGCCAGCAGCCCGCCACAGAACTATGGCTACACCTTC

J gene: TRBJ2-3
clone size: few
D gene: NA
V gene: TRBV7-9
CDR3 protein: CASSLASGFLTDTQYF
CDR3 DNA: TGTGCCAGCAGCCTAGCCTCAGGGTTTCTCACAGATACGCAGTATTTT

J gene: TRBJ1-1
clone size: few
D gene: NA
V gene: TRBV11-1
CDR3 protein: CASNRSPRVTEAFF
CDR3 DNA: TGTGCCAGCAATAGGTCACCTCGGGTCACTGAAGCTTTCTTT

J gene: TRBJ1-2
clone size: NA
D gene: TRBD1
V gene: TRBV29-1
CDR3 protein: CSISGQHNYGYTF
CDR3 DNA: TGCAGCATTTCGGGACAGCACAACTATGGCTACACCTTC

J gene: TRBJ2-7
clone size: NA
D gene: NA
V gene: TRBV15
CDR3 protein: CATSGKTGTTYEQYF
CDR3 DNA: TGTGCCACCAGCGGAAAGACAGGAACAACCTACGAGCAGTACTTC

J gene: TRBJ2-2
clone size: NA
D gene: TRBD1
V gene: TRBV7-6
CDR3 protein: CASSLDRGLGTGELFF
CDR3 DNA: TGTGCCAGCAGCTTAGACAGGGGCCTAGGGACCGGGGAGCTGTTTTTT

J gene: TRBJ2-2
clone size: NA
D gene: NA
V gene: TRBV7-8
CDR3 protein: CASSLFGTPETGELFF
CDR3 DNA: TGTGCCAGCAGCTTATTCGGGACTCCGGAAACCGGGGAGCTGTTTTTT

J gene: TRBJ2-3
clone size: NA
D gene: NA
V gene: TRBV28
CDR3 protein: CASSSPGGSFTDTQYF
CDR3 DNA: TGTGCCAGCAGTTCCCCTGGGGGGAGTTTTACAGATACGCAGTATTTT

J gene: TRBJ2-5
clone size: few
D gene: NA
V gene: TRBV6-7
CDR3 protein: CASSLSRKETQYF
CDR3 DNA: TGTGCCAGCAGCCTGTCGAGGAAGGAGACCCAGTACTTC

J gene: TRBJ1-2
clone size: NA
D gene: TRBD1
V gene: TRBV30
CDR3 protein: CAWSAGGGGYTF
CDR3 DNA: TGTGCCTGGAGTGCAGGGGGCGGTGGCTACACCTTC

J gene: TRBJ1-1
clone size: NA
D gene: TRBD1
V gene: TRBV7-9
CDR3 protein: CASSLRQGSEAFF
CDR3 DNA: TGTGCCAGCAGCCTCAGACAGGGATCCGAAGCTTTCTTT